The text below deals with one TCR beta chain. The source of the sample is a study of blood T cell repertoires in COVID-19. Study context: Samples representing acute and convalescent COVID-19 were sourced from the United States, Italy and Spain. T cells, B-cell-depleted T cells, or PBMCs provided the cDNA or gDNA that served as material.

In the original workflow: From reference gene primer amplification, estimates of nucleated cell counts were derived. Some clones are missing from TCRdb's copy, which holds only in-frame ones; the method was immunoSEQ multiplex PCR. From that table come the V and J calls and clone size; the DNA was used to work out D and trimming. In the table there are roughly 200,000 clones, about 77% of which are singletons. Input material: peripheral blood. This receptor was taken from a woman of 80 years or more with active or convalescent COVID-19.

For the CDR3, the DNA is TGCGCCAGCAGCTTGGAGGACATTGGGGGGTTGGAAGCTTTCTTT. This sequence encodes CASSLEDIGGLEAFF. This sequence joins TRBV5-1 and TRBJ1-1; tentative D call: TRBD1 (5 bases). V was trimmed by 0 bases and J by 8 bases, leaving 17 bases between them. This CDR3 region has 15 residues. Per the germline V gene, CDR1 is SGHRS and CDR2 is YFSETQ.